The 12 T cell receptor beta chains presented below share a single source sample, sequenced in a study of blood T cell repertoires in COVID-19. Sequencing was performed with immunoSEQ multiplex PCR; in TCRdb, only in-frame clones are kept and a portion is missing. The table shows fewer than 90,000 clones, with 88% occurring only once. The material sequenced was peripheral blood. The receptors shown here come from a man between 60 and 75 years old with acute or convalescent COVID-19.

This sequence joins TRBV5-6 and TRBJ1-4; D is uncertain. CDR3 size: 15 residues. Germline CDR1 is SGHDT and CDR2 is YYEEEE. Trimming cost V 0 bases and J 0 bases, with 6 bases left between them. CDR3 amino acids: CASSLARPTNEKLFF. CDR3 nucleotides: TGTGCCAGCAGCTTGGCTCGTCCAACTAATGAAAAACTGTTTTTT. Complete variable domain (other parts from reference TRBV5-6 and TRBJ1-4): DAGVTQSPTHLIKTRGQQVTLRCSPKSGHDTVSWYQQALGQGPQFIFQYYEEEERQRGNFPDRFSGHQFPNYSSELNVNALLLGDSALYLCASSLARPTNEKLFFGSGTQLSVL.

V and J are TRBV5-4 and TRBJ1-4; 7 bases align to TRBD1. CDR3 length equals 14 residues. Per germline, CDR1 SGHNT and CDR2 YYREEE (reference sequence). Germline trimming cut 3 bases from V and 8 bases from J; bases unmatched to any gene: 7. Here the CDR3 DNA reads TGTGCCAGCAGCTCCGCGACAGGGCTCGAAAAACTGTTTTTT. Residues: CASSSATGLEKLFF.

CDR3 residues: CASSDAGGLFQPQHF. The DNA for the CDR3 is TGCGCCAGCAGTGACGCAGGGGGCTTATTTCAGCCCCAGCATTTT. The gene calls are TRBV10-2 and TRBJ1-5, with 8 bases that match TRBD1. CDR3 length: 15 residues. V shed 3 bases and J 6 bases; nucleotides not matched to a gene: 7. Germline V gene lookup returns CDR1 WSHSY and CDR2 SAAADI.

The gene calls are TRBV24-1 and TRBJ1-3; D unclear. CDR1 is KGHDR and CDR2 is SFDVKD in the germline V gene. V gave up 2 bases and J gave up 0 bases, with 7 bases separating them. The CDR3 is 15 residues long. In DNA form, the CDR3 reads TGTGCCACCAGTGATTCCGGGATCTCTGGAAACACCATATATTTT. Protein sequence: CATSDSGISGNTIYF.

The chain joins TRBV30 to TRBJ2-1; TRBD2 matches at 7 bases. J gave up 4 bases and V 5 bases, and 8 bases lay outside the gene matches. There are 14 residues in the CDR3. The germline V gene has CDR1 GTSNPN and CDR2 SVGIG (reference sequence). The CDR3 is CAWLSSGVYNEQFF. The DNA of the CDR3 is TGTGCCTGGCTGTCCAGCGGGGTTTACAATGAGCAGTTCTTC. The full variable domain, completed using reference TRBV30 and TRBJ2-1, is SQTIHQWPATLVQPVGSPLSLECTVEGTSNPNLYWYRQAAGRGLQLLFYSVGIGQISSEVPQNLSASRPQDRQFILSSKKLLLSDSGFYLCAWLSSGVYNEQFFGPGTRLTVL.

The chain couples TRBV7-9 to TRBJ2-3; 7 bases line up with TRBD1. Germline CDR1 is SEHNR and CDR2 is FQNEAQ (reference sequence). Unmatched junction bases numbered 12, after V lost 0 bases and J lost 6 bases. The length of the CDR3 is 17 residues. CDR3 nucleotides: TGTGCCAGCAGCTTAGCGGAGACAGGGACACCTCGGGATACGCAGTATTTT. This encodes CASSLAETGTPRDTQYF.

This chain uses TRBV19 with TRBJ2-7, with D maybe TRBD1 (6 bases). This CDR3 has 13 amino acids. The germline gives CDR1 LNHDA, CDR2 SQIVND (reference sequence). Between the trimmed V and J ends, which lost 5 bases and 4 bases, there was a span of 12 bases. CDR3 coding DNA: TGTGCCAGTAGTCCCACCCAGGGGTACGAGCAGTACTTC. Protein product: CASSPTQGYEQYF.

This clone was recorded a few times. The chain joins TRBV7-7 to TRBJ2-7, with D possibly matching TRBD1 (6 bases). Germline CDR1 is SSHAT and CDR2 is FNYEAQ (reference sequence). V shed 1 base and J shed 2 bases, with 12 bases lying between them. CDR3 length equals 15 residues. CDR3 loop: CASSLDSRTAYEQYF. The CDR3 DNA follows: TGTGCCAGCAGCTTAGATTCTCGGACAGCCTACGAGCAGTACTTC.

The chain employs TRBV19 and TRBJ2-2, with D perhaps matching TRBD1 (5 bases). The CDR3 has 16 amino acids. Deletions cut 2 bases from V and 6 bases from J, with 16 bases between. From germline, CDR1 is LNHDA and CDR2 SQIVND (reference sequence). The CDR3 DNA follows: TGTGCCAGTAGTATAAGCCCCCTGGCAGGGTCCGGGGAGCTGTTTTTT. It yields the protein CASSISPLAGSGELFF.

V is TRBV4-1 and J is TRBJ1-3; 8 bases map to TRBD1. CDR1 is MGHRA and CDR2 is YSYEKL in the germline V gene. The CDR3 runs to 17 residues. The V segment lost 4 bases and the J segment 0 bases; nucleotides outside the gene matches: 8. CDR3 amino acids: CASSRGQGLGSGNTIYF. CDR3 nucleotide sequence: TGCGCCAGCAGCCGAGGACAGGGTCTTGGCTCTGGAAACACCATATATTTT.

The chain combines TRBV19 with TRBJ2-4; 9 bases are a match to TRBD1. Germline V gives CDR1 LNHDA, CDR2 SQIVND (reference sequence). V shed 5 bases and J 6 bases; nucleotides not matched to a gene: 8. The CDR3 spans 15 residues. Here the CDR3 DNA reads TGTGCCAGTAGTCGACCACAGGGGGCGGGAAACATTCAGTACTTC. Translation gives CASSRPQGAGNIQYF.

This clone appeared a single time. The CDR3 region has the DNA TGTGCCAGCAGCTTCCTCGGGGGGAACGTGAAAAACATTCAGTACTTC. Its protein is CASSFLGGNVKNIQYF. The V call is TRBV13, the J call TRBJ2-4, with TRBD2 identical over 7 bases. The CDR3 spans 16 residues. Germline loops: CDR1 PRHDT, CDR2 FYEKMQ (reference sequence). Unmatched junction bases numbered 9, after V lost 3 bases and J lost 4 bases.